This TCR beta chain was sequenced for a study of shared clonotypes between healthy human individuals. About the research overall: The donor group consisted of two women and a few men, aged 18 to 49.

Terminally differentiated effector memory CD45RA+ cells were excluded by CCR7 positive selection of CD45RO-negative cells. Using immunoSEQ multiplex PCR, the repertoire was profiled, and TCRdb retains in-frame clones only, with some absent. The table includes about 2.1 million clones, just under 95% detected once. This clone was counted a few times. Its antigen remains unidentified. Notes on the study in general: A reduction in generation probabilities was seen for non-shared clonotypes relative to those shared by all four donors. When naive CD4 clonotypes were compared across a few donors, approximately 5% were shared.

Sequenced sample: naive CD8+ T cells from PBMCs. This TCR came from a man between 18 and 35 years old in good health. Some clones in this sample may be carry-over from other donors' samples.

CDR3 bases: TGTGCCAGCAGCCAATACCGGGACAGGGGGCTGGCCGGGGAGCTGTTTTTT. It encodes CASSQYRDRGLAGELFF. V usage is TRBV16 and J usage is TRBJ2-2; 12 bases map to TRBD1. This CDR3 has 17 amino acids. The ends lost 1 base at V and 6 bases at J; junction bases unmatched: 6. Per germline, CDR1 KGHSY and CDR2 FQNENV.